The present T cell receptor beta chain was sequenced within a study of T cell clones after liver transplantation. The overall study: TCRbeta sequencing after a pre-transplant mixed lymphocyte reaction identified graft-donor-reactive clones, later tracked in post-transplant blood. Standard immunosuppression, with no induction, continued until 12-24 months after transplant. Timepoints were pre-transplant, pre-withdrawal, and after withdrawal was completed or failed.

Assay used: immunoSEQ multiplex PCR; TCRdb lists only in-frame clones, some missing. The sample consists of 65,000 to 80,000 clones, about 80% of them appearing once. The source is a human donor who received a liver transplant. This material consisted of CD4+ T cells from blood, taken before liver transplant.

DNA for the CDR3: TGTGCCAGTAGTATAGGGCAGATCAATCAGCCCCAGCATTTT. Amino acids: CASSIGQINQPQHF. This chain links TRBV19 with TRBJ1-5; D gene uncertain. The germline V and J ends were trimmed by 1 base and 3 bases, with 7 bases remaining between them. CDR3 length: 14 residues. Germline-derived CDR1 and CDR2 are LNHDA and SQIVND (reference sequence).